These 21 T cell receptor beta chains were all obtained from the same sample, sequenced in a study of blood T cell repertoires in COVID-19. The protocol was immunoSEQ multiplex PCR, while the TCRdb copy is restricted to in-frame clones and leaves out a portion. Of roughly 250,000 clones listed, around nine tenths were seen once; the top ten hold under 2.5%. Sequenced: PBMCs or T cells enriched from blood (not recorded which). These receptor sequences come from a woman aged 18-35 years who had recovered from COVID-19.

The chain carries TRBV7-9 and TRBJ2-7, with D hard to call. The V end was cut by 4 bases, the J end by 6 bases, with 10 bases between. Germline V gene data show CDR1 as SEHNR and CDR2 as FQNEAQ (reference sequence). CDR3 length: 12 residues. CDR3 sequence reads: CASSSDPSEQYF. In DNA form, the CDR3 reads TGTGCCAGCAGCTCAGATCCTAGCGAGCAGTACTTC.

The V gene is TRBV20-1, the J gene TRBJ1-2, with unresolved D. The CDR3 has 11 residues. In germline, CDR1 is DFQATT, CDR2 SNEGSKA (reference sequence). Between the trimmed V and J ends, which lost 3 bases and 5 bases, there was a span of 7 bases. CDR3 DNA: TGCAGTGCTAGGTTCCCGTATGGCTACACCTTC. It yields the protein CSARFPYGYTF.

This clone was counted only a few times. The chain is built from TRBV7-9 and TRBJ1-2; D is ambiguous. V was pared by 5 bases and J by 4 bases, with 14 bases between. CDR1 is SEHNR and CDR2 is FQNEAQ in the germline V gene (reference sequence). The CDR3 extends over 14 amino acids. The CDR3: CASSPQVNVYGYTF. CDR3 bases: TGTGCCAGCAGCCCCCAGGTTAACGTCTATGGCTACACCTTC.

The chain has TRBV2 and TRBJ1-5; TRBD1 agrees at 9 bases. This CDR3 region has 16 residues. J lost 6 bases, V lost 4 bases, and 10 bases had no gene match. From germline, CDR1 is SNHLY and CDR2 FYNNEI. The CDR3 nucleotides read TGTGCCAGCAGTGCCCGGACAGGGGCCTTCTCTCAGCCCCAGCATTTT. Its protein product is CASSARTGAFSQPQHF.

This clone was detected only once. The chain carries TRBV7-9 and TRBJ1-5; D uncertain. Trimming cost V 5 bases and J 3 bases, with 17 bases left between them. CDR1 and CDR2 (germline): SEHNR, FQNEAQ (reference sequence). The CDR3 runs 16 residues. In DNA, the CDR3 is TGTGCCAGCAGCCTTCACTCTAACAGTAACAATCAGCCCCAGCATTTT. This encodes CASSLHSNSNNQPQHF.

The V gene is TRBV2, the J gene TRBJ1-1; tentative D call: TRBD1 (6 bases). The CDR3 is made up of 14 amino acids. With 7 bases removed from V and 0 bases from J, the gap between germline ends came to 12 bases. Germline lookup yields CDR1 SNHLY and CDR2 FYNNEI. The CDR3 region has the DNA TGTGCCAGCAAAGGGGGTCAGGTGAACACTGAAGCTTTCTTT. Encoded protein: CASKGGQVNTEAFF.

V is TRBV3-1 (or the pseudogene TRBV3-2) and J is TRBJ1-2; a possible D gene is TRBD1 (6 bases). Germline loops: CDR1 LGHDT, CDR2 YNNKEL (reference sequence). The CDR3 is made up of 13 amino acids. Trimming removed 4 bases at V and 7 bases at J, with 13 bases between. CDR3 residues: CASSLRGGPGYTF. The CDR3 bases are TGTGCCAGCAGCCTTCGTGGGGGCCCTGGCTACACCTTC.

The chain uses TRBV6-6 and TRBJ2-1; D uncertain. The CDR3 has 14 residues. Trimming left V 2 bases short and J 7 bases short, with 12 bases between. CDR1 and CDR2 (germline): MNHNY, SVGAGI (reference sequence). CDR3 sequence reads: CASSYPAYGNEQFF. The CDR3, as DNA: TGTGCCAGCAGTTACCCGGCCTACGGGAATGAGCAGTTCTTC.

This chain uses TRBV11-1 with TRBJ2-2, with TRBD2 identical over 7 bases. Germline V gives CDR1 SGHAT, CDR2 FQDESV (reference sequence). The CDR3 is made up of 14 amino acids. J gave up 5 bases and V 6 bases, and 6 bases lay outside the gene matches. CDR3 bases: TGTGCCAGCAGAAACCGGCGGGGGACCGGGGAGCTGTTTTTT. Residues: CASRNRRGTGELFF. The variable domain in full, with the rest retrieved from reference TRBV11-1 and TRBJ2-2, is EAEVAQSPRYKITEKSQAVAFWCDPISGHATLYWYRQILGQGPELLVQFQDESVVDDSQLPKDRFSAERLKGVDSTLKIQPAELGDSAMYLCASRNRRGTGELFFGEGSRLTVL.

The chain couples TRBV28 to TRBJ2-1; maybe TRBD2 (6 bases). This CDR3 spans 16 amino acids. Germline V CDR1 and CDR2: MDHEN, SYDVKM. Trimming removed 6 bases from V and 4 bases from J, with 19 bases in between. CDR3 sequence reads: CASSAHPGLSYNEQFF. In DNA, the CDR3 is TGTGCCAGCAGCGCGCACCCGGGACTCTCTTACAATGAGCAGTTCTTC.

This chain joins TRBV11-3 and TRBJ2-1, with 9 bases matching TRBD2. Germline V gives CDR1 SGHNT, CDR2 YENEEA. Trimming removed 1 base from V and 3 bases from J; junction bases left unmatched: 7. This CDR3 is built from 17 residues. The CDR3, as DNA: TGTGCCAGCAGCTTAGGGTCATTAGCGGGGGTCTACAATGAGCAGTTCTTC. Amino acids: CASSLGSLAGVYNEQFF.

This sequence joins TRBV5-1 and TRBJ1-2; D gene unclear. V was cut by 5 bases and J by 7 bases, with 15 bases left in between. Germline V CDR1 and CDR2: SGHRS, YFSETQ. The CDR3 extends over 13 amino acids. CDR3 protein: CASRPELTLGYTF. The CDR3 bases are TGCGCCAGCAGGCCGGAACTAACCCTTGGCTACACCTTC. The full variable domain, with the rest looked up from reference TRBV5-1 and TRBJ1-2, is KAGVTQTPRYLIKTRGQQVTLSCSPISGHRSVSWYQQTPGQGLQFLFEYFSETQRNKGNFPGRFSGRQFSNSRSEMNVSTLELGDSALYLCASRPELTLGYTFGSGTRLTVV.

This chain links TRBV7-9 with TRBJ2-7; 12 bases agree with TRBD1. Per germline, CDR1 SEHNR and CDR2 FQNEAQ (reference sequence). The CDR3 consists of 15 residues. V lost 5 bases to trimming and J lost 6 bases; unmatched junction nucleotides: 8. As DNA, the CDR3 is TGTGCCAGCAGCGTTGGGACAGGGGGCCTTGGCGAGCAGTACTTC. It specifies CASSVGTGGLGEQYF.

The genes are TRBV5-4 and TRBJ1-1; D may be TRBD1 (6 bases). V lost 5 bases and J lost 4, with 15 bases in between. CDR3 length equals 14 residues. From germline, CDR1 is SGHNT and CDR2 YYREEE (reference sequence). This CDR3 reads CASRSNRAGTEAFF. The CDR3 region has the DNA TGTGCCAGCAGATCGAACAGGGCGGGCACTGAAGCTTTCTTT.

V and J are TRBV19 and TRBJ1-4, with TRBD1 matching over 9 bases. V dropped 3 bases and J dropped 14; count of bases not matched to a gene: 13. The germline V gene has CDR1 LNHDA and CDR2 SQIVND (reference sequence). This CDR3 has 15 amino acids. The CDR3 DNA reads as TGTGCCAGTAGTATGCTCCCCGGACAGGGGAGGATCCTGTTTTTT. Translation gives CASSMLPGQGRILFF.

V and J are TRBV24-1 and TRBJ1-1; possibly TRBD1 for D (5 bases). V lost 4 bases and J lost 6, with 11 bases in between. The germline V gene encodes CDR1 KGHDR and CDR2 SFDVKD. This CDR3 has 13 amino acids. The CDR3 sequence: CATSDPGGAEAFF. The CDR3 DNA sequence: TGTGCCACCAGTGACCCGGGAGGGGCTGAAGCTTTCTTT.

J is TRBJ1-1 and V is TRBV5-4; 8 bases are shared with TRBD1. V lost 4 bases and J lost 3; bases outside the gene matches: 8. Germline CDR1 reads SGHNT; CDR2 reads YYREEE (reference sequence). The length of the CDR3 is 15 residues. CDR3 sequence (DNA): TGTGCCAGCAGCCCCGGACAGGGAAGGTACACTGAAGCTTTCTTT. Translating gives CASSPGQGRYTEAFF.

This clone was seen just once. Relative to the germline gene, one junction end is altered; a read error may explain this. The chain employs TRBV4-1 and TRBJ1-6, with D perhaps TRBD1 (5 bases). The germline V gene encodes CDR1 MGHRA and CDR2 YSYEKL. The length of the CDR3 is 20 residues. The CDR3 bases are TGCGCCCGCAGCCAAGCCCAAGGTGGGGGGGGGAGAGGGGTGAATTCACCCCTCCACTTT. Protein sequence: CARSQAQGGGGRGVNSPLHF.

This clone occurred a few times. The CDR3 sequence: CASSVAPGTRYNEQFF. The CDR3 DNA reads TGTGCCAGCAGCGTAGCTCCGGGAACACGATACAATGAGCAGTTCTTC. J is TRBJ2-1 and V is TRBV9; TRBD2 might be the D (5 bases). The CDR3 spans 16 residues. The ends were cut back, 0 bases at V and 4 bases at J, with 14 bases in the middle. Germline V gives CDR1 SGDLS, CDR2 YYNGEE.

The CDR3 DNA reads TGTGCCAGCAGTGGGGACATGAACACTGAAGCTTTCTTT. This gives the protein CASSGDMNTEAFF. This chain links TRBV2 with TRBJ1-1; possibly TRBD1 for D (6 bases). In germline, CDR1 is SNHLY, CDR2 FYNNEI. This CDR3 is 13 amino acids long. Trimming shortened V by 4 bases and J by 0 bases, and 6 bases separated the two germline ends.

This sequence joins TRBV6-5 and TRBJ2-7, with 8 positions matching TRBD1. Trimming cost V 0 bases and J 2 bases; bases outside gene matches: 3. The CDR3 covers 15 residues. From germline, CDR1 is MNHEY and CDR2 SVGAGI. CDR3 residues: CASSYSGQGTYEQYF. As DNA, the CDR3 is TGTGCCAGCAGTTACTCCGGACAGGGTACCTACGAGCAGTACTTC.